The 32 T cell receptor beta chains given below trace back to one sample, sequenced in a study of sequential checkpoint blockade in melanoma. The method was immunoSEQ multiplex PCR; TCRdb's version includes in-frame clones alone and lacks a portion of them. The data show more than 9,000 clones, more than 60% seen once. As for treatment: randomized to nivolumab then ipilimumab (arm A) or the reverse (arm B). Sample: CD8+ T cells sorted from blood (inferred from file names), taken from a patient given nivolumab and ipilimumab in sequence. The receptors come from a human donor with melanoma.

The chain joins TRBV28 to TRBJ2-5; possible D gene TRBD1, 6 bases. The DNA end is more similar to TRBJ2-7, so the J call may be wrong. Germline CDR1 is MDHEN and CDR2 is SYDVKM. CDR3 length: 16 amino acids. The CDR3 loop is CASRTTTGLFSYEQYF. CDR3 nucleotides: TGTGCCAGCAGGACAACCACAGGGCTGTTTTCCTACGAGCAGTACTTC.

The genes are TRBV15 and TRBJ2-5, with D maybe TRBD2 (6 bases). Germline V gene data show CDR1 as LNHNV and CDR2 as YYDKDF (reference sequence). V was shortened by 0 bases and J by 5 bases, with 13 bases between the two germline ends. This CDR3 is 15 amino acids long. CDR3 amino acids: CATSREAGGAETQYF. The CDR3 DNA sequence: TGTGCCACCAGCAGAGAAGCGGGTGGGGCGGAGACCCAGTACTTC.

The chain couples TRBV19 to TRBJ1-1; 7 bases line up with TRBD1. The V segment lost 2 bases and the J segment 3 bases; nucleotides outside the gene matches: 6. This CDR3 comprises 15 residues. Looked up from germline, CDR1 is LNHDA and CDR2 is SQIVND (reference sequence). In nucleotides, the CDR3 is TGTGCCAGTAGTATAAAGGGGGCTGGAGACACTGAAGCTTTCTTT. The encoded protein is CASSIKGAGDTEAFF.

The genes are TRBV7-2 and TRBJ2-7; 9 nucleotides line up with TRBD2. The ends lost 8 bases at V and 3 bases at J; junction bases unmatched: 14. The CDR3 loop spans 16 amino acids. Germline V gives CDR1 SGHTA, CDR2 FQGNSA. The CDR3 bases are TGTGCCAGCGGCCCCACCGCCCTAGCGGGAAACTACGAGCAGTACTTC. Translating gives CASGPTALAGNYEQYF.

The chain joins TRBV5-5 to TRBJ1-1, with D perhaps TRBD1 (6 bases). V dropped 2 bases and J dropped 6 bases, with 17 bases sitting between them. The CDR3 has 15 amino acids. Looked up from germline, CDR1 is SGHKS and CDR2 is YYEKEE (reference sequence). The chain's CDR3 is CASSLGRDTPSEAFF. CDR3 nucleotide sequence: TGTGCCAGCAGCTTAGGAAGGGACACCCCCTCTGAAGCTTTCTTT.

With regard to this clone: One end of the junction varies from germline; a read error may be responsible. The J gene is TRBJ2-1, the V gene TRBV6-5; 9 bases are a match to TRBD1. CDR3 length equals 12 residues. CDR1 and CDR2 (germline): MNHEY, SVGAGI. As DNA, the CDR3 is TGTGCCAGCAGTCCCCGGACAGGGGAGTTTGTCTTC. This translates into CASSPRTGEFVF.

The genes are TRBV4-2 and TRBJ1-5; D is ambiguous. V lost 0 bases, J lost 5 bases, and 11 bases lay in between. Germline values: CDR1 LGHNA, CDR2 YNFKEQ. This CDR3 region has 15 residues. The CDR3 DNA is TGTGCCAGCAGCCAAGATCTAAGTCGGGATCAGCCCCAGCATTTT. It encodes CASSQDLSRDQPQHF.

The gene calls are TRBV11-2 and TRBJ2-7; D gene unclear. Germline loops: CDR1 SGHAT, CDR2 FQNNGV. Between the trimmed V and J ends, which lost 0 bases and 6 bases, there was a span of 6 bases. This CDR3 is built from 12 residues. Here the CDR3 DNA reads TGTGCCAGCAGCTTAGAATGGGCCGAGCAGTACTTC. Its translation: CASSLEWAEQYF.

V and J are TRBV27 and TRBJ2-3, with D uncertain. This CDR3 comprises 12 residues. The V gene lost 6 bases and the J gene lost 5 bases, with 9 bases spanning the gap. Germline V gene data show CDR1 as MNHEY and CDR2 as SMNVEV (reference sequence). The CDR3 DNA is TGTGCCAGCAGCAATGTCGGAGATACGCAGTATTTT. The encoded protein is CASSNVGDTQYF.

J is TRBJ2-1 and V is TRBV30; D uncertain. Per germline, CDR1 GTSNPN and CDR2 SVGIG (reference sequence). CDR3 length equals 12 residues. V was shortened by 1 base and J by 3 bases, with 4 bases between the two germline ends. CDR3 DNA: TGTGCCTGGAGTGCAAACTACAATGAGCAGTTCTTC. The encoded protein is CAWSANYNEQFF.

J is TRBJ1-5 and V is TRBV4-1; 7 bases match TRBD1. The CDR3 sequence is 15 residues long. Trimming cost V 3 bases and J 2 bases; bases outside gene matches: 4. CDR1 is MGHRA and CDR2 is YSYEKL in the germline V gene. The CDR3, as DNA: TGCGCCAGCAGCCATACAGGGGTAGGCAATCAGCCCCAGCATTTT. It codes for CASSHTGVGNQPQHF.

The rearrangement links TRBV4-3 to TRBJ2-2; TRBD1 is a possible D gene (6 bases). CDR3 length: 14 amino acids. Germline V gene lookup returns CDR1 LGHNA and CDR2 YSLEER. V gave up 0 bases and J gave up 8 bases, with 10 bases separating them. The CDR3: CASSQEWGQGELFF. The CDR3 DNA reads TGCGCCAGCAGCCAAGAGTGGGGGCAAGGGGAGCTGTTTTTT.

The gene calls are TRBV11-2 and TRBJ2-7; 7 bases map to TRBD1. The germline gives CDR1 SGHAT, CDR2 FQNNGV. Trimming removed 3 bases from V and 2 bases from J; junction bases left unmatched: 13. The CDR3 is 17 residues long. The chain's CDR3 is CASSFGNRGPSPYEQYF. CDR3 sequence (DNA): TGTGCCAGCAGCTTTGGCAACAGGGGACCCAGCCCCTACGAGCAGTACTTC.

The chain joins TRBV7-9 to TRBJ2-5, with D tentatively TRBD2 (5 bases). Gene TRBJ2-7 matches the end of the DNA better, so the J call may be wrong. CDR1 is SEHNR and CDR2 is FQNEAQ in the germline V gene (reference sequence). CDR3 size: 14 residues. CDR3 in DNA: TGTGCCAGCAGCTTAGGAGTGGGAGTGTACGAGCAGTACTTC. This codes for CASSLGVGVYEQYF.

This clone was found a few times. The chain couples TRBV4-3 to TRBJ1-5, with 8 bases that match TRBD1. The V gene end was trimmed by 0 bases and the J gene end by 4 bases; junction bases not matched to a gene: 11. Germline loops: CDR1 LGHNA, CDR2 YSLEER. There are 18 residues in the CDR3. Here the CDR3 DNA reads TGCGCCAGCAGCCAAGATTACGACAGGGGATTGGGGAATCAGCCCCAGCATTTT. Protein product: CASSQDYDRGLGNQPQHF.

The chain uses TRBV19 and TRBJ2-1; D not certain. Trimming removed 0 bases from V and 0 bases from J, with 6 bases in between. The germline gives CDR1 LNHDA, CDR2 SQIVND (reference sequence). The CDR3 length is 15 residues. The CDR3 protein is CASSIELVSYNEQFF. The CDR3 bases are TGTGCCAGTAGTATAGAGTTAGTCTCCTACAATGAGCAGTTCTTC.

The chain recombines TRBV6-1 with TRBJ2-1, with D possibly being TRBD1 (6 bases). CDR1 and CDR2 from the germline V gene are MNHNS and SASEGT. This CDR3 spans 14 amino acids. Trimming shortened V by 3 bases and J by 4 bases, and 10 bases separated the two germline ends. The CDR3 DNA reads as TGTGCCAGCAGTGAGGACAGAGGGTACAATGAGCAGTTCTTC. Translating it yields CASSEDRGYNEQFF.

The chain combines TRBV2 with TRBJ2-2; tentatively, D is TRBD2 (6 bases). This CDR3 is 15 amino acids long. Germline V CDR1 and CDR2: SNHLY, FYNNEI. V was pared by 2 bases and J by 1 base, with 8 bases between. For the CDR3, the DNA is TGTGCCAGCAGTGAACCGGAGGGGAACACCGGGGAGCTGTTTTTT. Amino acids: CASSEPEGNTGELFF.

The CDR3 sequence is CASSQDWIVAGGKGEQFF. The CDR3 nucleotides are TGCGCCAGCAGCCAAGATTGGATTGTAGCGGGAGGAAAAGGTGAGCAGTTCTTC. This chain links TRBV4-3 with TRBJ2-1; TRBD2 matches at 10 bases. Germline-derived CDR1 and CDR2 are LGHNA and YSLEER. This CDR3 comprises 18 residues. J was trimmed by 9 bases and V by 0 bases; bases with no gene match: 14.

J is TRBJ2-1 and V is TRBV2; 7 nucleotides match TRBD2. The CDR3 runs 12 residues. In germline, CDR1 is SNHLY, CDR2 FYNNEI. Trimming cost V 6 bases and J 6 bases; bases outside gene matches: 2. The CDR3 reads CASRSGTNEQFF. The CDR3 DNA is TGTGCCAGCAGGAGCGGGACCAATGAGCAGTTCTTC. Looking up the rest from reference TRBV2 and TRBJ2-1 gives the full variable domain: EPEVTQTPSHQVTQMGQEVILRCVPISNHLYFYWYRQILGQKVEFLVSFYNNEISEKSEIFDDQFSVERPDGSNFTLKIRSTKLEDSAMYFCASRSGTNEQFFGPGTRLTVL.

The chain employs TRBV27 and TRBJ2-1, with 8 bases that match TRBD1. CDR1 is MNHEY and CDR2 is SMNVEV in the germline V gene (reference sequence). This CDR3 has 14 amino acids. V shed 3 bases and J 2 bases; nucleotides not matched to a gene: 0. CDR3 residues: CASSLGQAYNEQFF. In nucleotides, the CDR3 is TGTGCCAGCAGTTTGGGACAGGCCTACAATGAGCAGTTCTTC.

The chain combines TRBV29-1 with TRBJ2-1; 13 bases match TRBD2. The CDR3 runs 13 residues. CDR1 is SQVTM and CDR2 is ANQGSEA in the germline V gene. The junction had 4 bases not matched to a gene; V was cut back by 7 bases and J by 7 bases. In DNA form, the CDR3 reads TGCAGCGCCGGACTAGCGGGAGTTAATGAGCAGTTCTTC. Translation gives CSAGLAGVNEQFF.

The chain links TRBV15 to TRBJ2-1; D is unclear. CDR1 LNHNV and CDR2 YYDKDF come from the germline V gene (reference sequence). Trimming shortened V by 3 bases and J by 5 bases, and 8 bases separated the two germline ends. The CDR3 covers 13 residues. CDR3 region: CATSRVTDNEQFF. The CDR3 DNA follows: TGTGCCACCAGCAGGGTAACAGACAATGAGCAGTTCTTC.

The J gene is TRBJ2-1, the V gene TRBV7-8, with 11 bases fitting TRBD2. V shed 6 bases, J shed 6 bases, and the junction held 4 bases outside the gene matches. The length of the CDR3 is 14 residues. CDR1 SGHVS and CDR2 FQNEAQ come from the germline V gene. CDR3 sequence: CASRSGTSGNEQFF. The CDR3 nucleotides read TGTGCCAGCAGATCCGGGACTAGCGGCAATGAGCAGTTCTTC.

The chain has TRBV5-1 and TRBJ1-4, with TRBD1 matching 10 bases. The V and J ends lost 0 bases and 3 bases, in that order; junction bases with no gene match: 5. The CDR3 covers 17 residues. The germline gives CDR1 SGHRS, CDR2 YFSETQ. As DNA, the CDR3 is TGCGCCAGCAGCTTGGTGGGGACAGGGGCCCCTAATGAAAAACTGTTTTTT. It codes for CASSLVGTGAPNEKLFF.

This chain links TRBV27 with TRBJ2-1; D might be TRBD2 (6 bases). Trimming pared 5 bases from V and 4 bases from J, leaving 21 bases between. CDR3 size: 17 residues. Germline CDR1 is MNHEY and CDR2 is SMNVEV (reference sequence). Here the CDR3 reads CASSPNPLAPLYNEQFF. CDR3 coding DNA: TGTGCCAGCAGTCCGAACCCACTAGCCCCGCTTTACAATGAGCAGTTCTTC.

CDR3 residues: CASSGLAGQETQYF. CDR3 coding DNA: TGTGCCAGCAGCGGACTAGCGGGACAAGAGACCCAGTACTTC. This rearrangement joins TRBV7-9 to TRBJ2-5, with 12 nucleotides matching TRBD2. Unmatched junction bases numbered 0, after V lost 5 bases and J lost 2 bases. The CDR3 runs to 14 residues. Per the germline V gene, CDR1 is SEHNR and CDR2 is FQNEAQ (reference sequence).

The V call is TRBV15, the J call TRBJ2-1; TRBD1 matches 8 bases. From germline, CDR1 is LNHNV and CDR2 YYDKDF (reference sequence). V gave up 1 base and J gave up 8 bases; unmatched junction bases: 4. The CDR3 runs to 14 residues. This chain's CDR3 is CATSRAQGGDEQFF. DNA for the CDR3: TGTGCCACCAGCAGAGCACAGGGGGGCGATGAGCAGTTCTTC.

This clone came up once. The chain combines TRBV9 with TRBJ2-5; D might be TRBD1 (6 bases). CDR1 and CDR2 (germline): SGDLS, YYNGEE. CDR3 length equals 15 residues. V shed 6 bases and J shed 4 bases, with 19 bases lying between them. CDR3 in amino acids: CASTRWGRVGETQYF. The CDR3, as DNA: TGTGCCAGCACCAGGTGGGGGCGCGTAGGAGAGACCCAGTACTTC.

The chain carries TRBV5-5 and TRBJ1-4; 10 bases match TRBD1. The germline V gene has CDR1 SGHKS and CDR2 YYEKEE (reference sequence). The CDR3 spans 16 residues. Trimming removed 2 bases from V and 8 bases from J; junction bases left unmatched: 9. CDR3 nucleotide sequence: TGTGCCAGCAGCTTAAGGGACGGGACAGGGGTAGAAAAACTGTTTTTT. The encoded protein is CASSLRDGTGVEKLFF.

This chain joins TRBV4-3 and TRBJ1-6; D uncertain. This CDR3 contains 18 residues. The germline V gene encodes CDR1 LGHNA and CDR2 YSLEER. V lost 0 bases and J 0 bases, leaving 12 bases between the germline ends. CDR3 loop: CASSQDRSGLSYNSPLHF. CDR3 nucleotide sequence: TGCGCCAGCAGCCAAGATCGGTCAGGTCTCTCCTATAATTCACCCCTCCACTTT.

The chain links TRBV19 to TRBJ2-5; TRBD2 matches at 9 bases. Germline lookup yields CDR1 LNHDA and CDR2 SQIVND (reference sequence). CDR3 length equals 15 residues. J lost 4 bases, V lost 1 base, and 4 bases had no gene match. The CDR3 is CASSIGSGGLETQYF. DNA for the CDR3: TGTGCCAGTAGTATAGGTAGCGGGGGCTTAGAGACCCAGTACTTC. Using reference TRBV19 and TRBJ2-5 for the parts outside the CDR3, the full variable domain is DGGITQSPKYLFRKEGQNVTLSCEQNLNHDAMYWYRQDPGQGLRLIYYSQIVNDFQKGDIAEGYSVSREKKESFPLTVTSAQKNPTAFYLCASSIGSGGLETQYFGPGTRLLVL.